The rows below give T cell receptor beta chains drawn from one sample of a study of blood T cell repertoires in COVID-19. Generated by immunoSEQ multiplex PCR, the TCRdb table keeps only in-frame clones and is missing some. The profile shows roughly 50,000 clones, less than 95% of them singletons. Sequencing was performed on peripheral blood. These receptors all come from a woman aged 40 to 49 with active COVID-19. CDR3s include the opening cysteine and the closing phenylalanine or tryptophan. The order of the fields is clone size, V gene, J gene, D gene, CDR3 DNA, CDR3 protein. A D gene is named only where the DNA matches it firmly. Clone size appears in some rows only: once, few, many, or a class for an expanded clone.

abundance: NA
v_gene: TRBV25-1
j_gene: TRBJ2-3
d_gene: NA
CDR3nt: TGTGCCAGCAGTGGGGGGACATCGCCCCTCACAGATACGCAGTATTTT
CDR3aa: CASSGGTSPLTDTQYF

abundance: NA
v_gene: TRBV18
j_gene: TRBJ2-5
d_gene: NA
CDR3nt: TGTGCCAGCTCAGTAACCGCAGGGGACGTGGGGGAGACCCAGTACTTC
CDR3aa: CASSVTAGDVGETQYF

abundance: NA
v_gene: TRBV5-4
j_gene: TRBJ1-6
d_gene: TRBD1
CDR3nt: TGTGCCAGCAGCACCAAGACAGGGGGCAGAAATTCACCCCTCCACTTT
CDR3aa: CASSTKTGGRNSPLHF

abundance: once
v_gene: TRBV24-1
j_gene: TRBJ2-1
d_gene: NA
CDR3nt: TGTGCCACCAGTTCTATATCCGGGGAAGAGCAGTTCTTC
CDR3aa: CATSSISGEEQFF

abundance: NA
v_gene: TRBV6-5
j_gene: TRBJ2-2
d_gene: NA
CDR3nt: TGTGCCAGCAGTTACTCCCCCGGTCTGAACACCGGGGAGCTGTTTTTT
CDR3aa: CASSYSPGLNTGELFF

abundance: NA
v_gene: TRBV7-9
j_gene: TRBJ1-2
d_gene: NA
CDR3nt: TGTGCCAGCAGCTCTTCCCCCTCCCCGGGCTACACCTTC
CDR3aa: CASSSSPSPGYTF

abundance: NA
v_gene: TRBV24-1
j_gene: TRBJ1-5
d_gene: NA
CDR3nt: TGTGCCACCAATACAAACGGGGGAACCGATCAGCCCCAGCATTTT
CDR3aa: CATNTNGGTDQPQHF

abundance: NA
v_gene: TRBV5-4
j_gene: TRBJ1-2
d_gene: TRBD1
CDR3nt: TGTGCCAGCAGCCGGACAGGGGTAAGGGGCTACACCTTC
CDR3aa: CASSRTGVRGYTF

abundance: once
v_gene: TRBV7-9
j_gene: TRBJ1-1
d_gene: TRBD1
CDR3nt: TGTGCCAGCAGCTTATCCACAGGGGGTGGGTACACTGAAGCTTTCTTT
CDR3aa: CASSLSTGGGYTEAFF

abundance: NA
v_gene: TRBV19
j_gene: TRBJ1-1
d_gene: NA
CDR3nt: TGTGCCAGCCAGGGACCGGGGACATCTGAAGCTTTCTTT
CDR3aa: CASQGPGTSEAFF

abundance: NA
v_gene: TRBV15
j_gene: TRBJ2-7
d_gene: NA
CDR3nt: TGTGCCACCAGCAGAGATCGGGGCGAGCAGTACTTC
CDR3aa: CATSRDRGEQYF

abundance: NA
v_gene: TRBV7-2
j_gene: TRBJ2-2
d_gene: NA
CDR3nt: TGTGCCAGCAGTCCAACCGGGACAAGGAACACCGGGGAGCTGTTTTTT
CDR3aa: CASSPTGTRNTGELFF

abundance: NA
v_gene: TRBV7-6
j_gene: TRBJ2-7
d_gene: NA
CDR3nt: TGTGCCAGCAGCTCCGTGAGGCGGGCCTCCCGGTACGAGCAGTACTTC
CDR3aa: CASSSVRRASRYEQYF

abundance: NA
v_gene: TRBV7-9
j_gene: TRBJ1-1
d_gene: NA
CDR3nt: TGTGCCAGCAGCGAATATGGAATGGGGGGTGAGGCTTTCTTT
CDR3aa: CASSEYGMGGEAFF

abundance: NA
v_gene: TRBV5-1
j_gene: TRBJ1-4
d_gene: TRBD1
CDR3nt: TGCGCCAGCAGCCATGGACAGGAGGGTCGACGGAATGAAAAACTGTTTTTT
CDR3aa: CASSHGQEGRRNEKLFF

abundance: NA
v_gene: TRBV7-3
j_gene: TRBJ2-3
d_gene: NA
CDR3nt: TGTGCCAGCAGCCCAAGTGGTGGGGGGGCATCCGATACGCAGTATTTT
CDR3aa: CASSPSGGGASDTQYF

abundance: NA
v_gene: TRBV7-2
j_gene: TRBJ2-7
d_gene: NA
CDR3nt: TGTGCCAGCAGCCGCCGGAGGGGAACCTACGAGCAGTACTTC
CDR3aa: CASSRRRGTYEQYF